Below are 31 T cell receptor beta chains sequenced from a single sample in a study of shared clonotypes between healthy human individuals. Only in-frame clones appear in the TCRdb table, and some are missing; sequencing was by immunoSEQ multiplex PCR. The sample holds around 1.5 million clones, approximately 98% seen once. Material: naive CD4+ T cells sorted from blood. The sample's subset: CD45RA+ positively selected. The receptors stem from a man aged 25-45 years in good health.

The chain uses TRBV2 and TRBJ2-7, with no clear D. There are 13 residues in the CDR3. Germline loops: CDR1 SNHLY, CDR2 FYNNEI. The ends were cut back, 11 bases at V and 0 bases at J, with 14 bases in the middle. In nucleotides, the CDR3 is TGTGCCGGCACCCAAAGAGGCTCCTACGAGCAGTACTTC. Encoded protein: CAGTQRGSYEQYF.

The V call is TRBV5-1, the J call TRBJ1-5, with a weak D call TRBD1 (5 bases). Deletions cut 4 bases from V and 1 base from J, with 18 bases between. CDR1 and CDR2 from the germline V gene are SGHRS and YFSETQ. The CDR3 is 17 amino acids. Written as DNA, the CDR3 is TGCGCCAGCAGCCCTGGGCCTACAGGCGGGAGCAATCAGCCCCAGCATTTT. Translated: CASSPGPTGGSNQPQHF.

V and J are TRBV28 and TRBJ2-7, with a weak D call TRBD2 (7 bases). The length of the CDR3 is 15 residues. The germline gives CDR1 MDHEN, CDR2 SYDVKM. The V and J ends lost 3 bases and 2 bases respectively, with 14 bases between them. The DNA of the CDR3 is TGTGCCAGCAGTTTTTTGGGGGCGGGGGCCTACGAGCAGTACTTC. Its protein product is CASSFLGAGAYEQYF. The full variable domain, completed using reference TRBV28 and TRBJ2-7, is DVKVTQSSRYLVKRTGEKVFLECVQDMDHENMFWYRQDPGLGLRLIYFSYDVKMKEKGDIPEGYSVSREKKERFSLILESASTNQTSMYLCASSFLGAGAYEQYFGPGTRLTVT.

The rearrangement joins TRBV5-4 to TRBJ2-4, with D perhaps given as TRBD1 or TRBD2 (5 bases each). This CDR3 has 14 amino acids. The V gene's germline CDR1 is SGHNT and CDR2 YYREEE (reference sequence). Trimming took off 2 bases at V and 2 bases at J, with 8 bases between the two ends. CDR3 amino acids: CASSLEGPKNIQYF. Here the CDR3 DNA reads TGTGCCAGCAGCTTAGAGGGACCCAAAAACATTCAGTACTTC.

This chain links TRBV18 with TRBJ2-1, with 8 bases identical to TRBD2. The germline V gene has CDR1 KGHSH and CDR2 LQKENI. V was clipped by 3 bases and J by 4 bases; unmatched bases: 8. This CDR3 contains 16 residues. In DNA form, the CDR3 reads TGTGCCAGCTCACCCGAGGCGGGGGGCTCGTACAATGAGCAGTTCTTC. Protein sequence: CASSPEAGGSYNEQFF.

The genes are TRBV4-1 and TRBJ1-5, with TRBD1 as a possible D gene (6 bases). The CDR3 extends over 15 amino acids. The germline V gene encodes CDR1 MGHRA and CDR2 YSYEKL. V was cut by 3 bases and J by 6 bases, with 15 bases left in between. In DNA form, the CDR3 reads TGCGCCAGCAGCCAGGCCTGGGGGGCCGGTCAGCCCCAGCATTTT. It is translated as CASSQAWGAGQPQHF.

The CDR3 spells CATSFQAGANEKLFF. CDR3 DNA sequence: TGTGCCACCAGCTTCCAAGCTGGGGCGAATGAAAAACTGTTTTTT. This chain links TRBV15 with TRBJ1-4, with a weak D call TRBD1 (5 bases). Trimming took 5 bases from V and 5 from J, leaving 15 bases between them. Germline lookup yields CDR1 LNHNV and CDR2 YYDKDF (reference sequence). The CDR3 is 15 residues long.

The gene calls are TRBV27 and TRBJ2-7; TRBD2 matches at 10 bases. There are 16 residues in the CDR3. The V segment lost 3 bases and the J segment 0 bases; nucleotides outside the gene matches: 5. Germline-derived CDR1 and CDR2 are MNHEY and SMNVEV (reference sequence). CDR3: CASSFWTSGTSYEQYF. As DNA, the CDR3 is TGTGCCAGCAGTTTCTGGACTAGCGGTACCTCCTACGAGCAGTACTTC.

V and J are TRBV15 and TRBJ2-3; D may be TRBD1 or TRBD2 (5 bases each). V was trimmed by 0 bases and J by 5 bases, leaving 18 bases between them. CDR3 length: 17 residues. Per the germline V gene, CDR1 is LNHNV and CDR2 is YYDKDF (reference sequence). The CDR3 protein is CATSRDFISGALDTQYF. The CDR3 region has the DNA TGTGCCACCAGCAGAGATTTCATTTCCGGGGCACTAGATACGCAGTATTTT.

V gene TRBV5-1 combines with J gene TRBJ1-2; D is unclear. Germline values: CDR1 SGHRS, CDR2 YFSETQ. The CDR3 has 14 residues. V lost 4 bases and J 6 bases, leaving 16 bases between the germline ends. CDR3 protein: CASSNAIRVDGYTF. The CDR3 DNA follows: TGCGCCAGCAGCAATGCTATAAGGGTGGATGGCTACACCTTC.

CDR3 bases: TGCGCCAGCAGCCAAGGGCTAGCGGGAGAGGATACGCAGTATTTT. Encoded protein: CASSQGLAGEDTQYF. The chain recombines TRBV4-3 with TRBJ2-3; TRBD2 matches at 10 bases. CDR1 and CDR2 from the germline V gene are LGHNA and YSLEER. The junction had 4 bases not matched to a gene; V was cut back by 1 base and J by 6 bases. The CDR3 consists of 15 residues.

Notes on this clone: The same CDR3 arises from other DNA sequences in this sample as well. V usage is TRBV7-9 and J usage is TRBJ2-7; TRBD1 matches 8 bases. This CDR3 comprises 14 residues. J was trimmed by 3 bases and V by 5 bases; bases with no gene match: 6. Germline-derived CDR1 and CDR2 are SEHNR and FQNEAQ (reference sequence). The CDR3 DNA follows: TGTGCCAGCAGCCCCGGGACAGGACTCTACGAGCAGTACTTC. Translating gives CASSPGTGLYEQYF.

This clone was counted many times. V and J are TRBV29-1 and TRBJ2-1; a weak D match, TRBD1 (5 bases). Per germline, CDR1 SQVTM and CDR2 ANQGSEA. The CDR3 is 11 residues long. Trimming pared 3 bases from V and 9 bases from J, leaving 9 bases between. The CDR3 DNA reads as TGCAGCGTTGACAGGGTGGGTGAGCAGTTCTTC. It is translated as CSVDRVGEQFF.

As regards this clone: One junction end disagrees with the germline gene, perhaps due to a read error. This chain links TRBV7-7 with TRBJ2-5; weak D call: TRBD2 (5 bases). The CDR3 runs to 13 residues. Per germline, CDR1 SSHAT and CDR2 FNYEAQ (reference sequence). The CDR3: CASSLGGLETQYF. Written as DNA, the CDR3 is TGTGCTAGCAGCTTAGGAGGTCTGGAGACCCAGTACTTC.

CDR3 coding DNA: TGTGCCTGGAGCCGGGGCCGTGGGAGCAATCAGCCCCAGCATTTT. It specifies CAWSRGRGSNQPQHF. This rearrangement joins TRBV30 to TRBJ1-5, with D possibly TRBD1 on 5 matching bases. Trimming removed 3 bases from V and 1 base from J, with 13 bases in between. Germline loops: CDR1 GTSNPN, CDR2 SVGIG (reference sequence). The CDR3 loop spans 15 amino acids.

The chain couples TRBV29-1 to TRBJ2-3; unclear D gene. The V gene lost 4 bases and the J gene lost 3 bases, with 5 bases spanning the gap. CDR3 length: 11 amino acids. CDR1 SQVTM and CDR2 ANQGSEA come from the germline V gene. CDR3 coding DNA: TGCAGCGTTGTTTTAACAGATACGCAGTATTTT. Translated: CSVVLTDTQYF.

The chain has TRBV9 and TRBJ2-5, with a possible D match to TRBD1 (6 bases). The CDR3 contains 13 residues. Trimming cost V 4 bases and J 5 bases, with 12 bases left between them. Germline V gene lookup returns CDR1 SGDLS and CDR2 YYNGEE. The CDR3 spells CASSRRGFETQYF. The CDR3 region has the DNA TGTGCCAGCAGCAGAAGGGGGTTCGAGACCCAGTACTTC.

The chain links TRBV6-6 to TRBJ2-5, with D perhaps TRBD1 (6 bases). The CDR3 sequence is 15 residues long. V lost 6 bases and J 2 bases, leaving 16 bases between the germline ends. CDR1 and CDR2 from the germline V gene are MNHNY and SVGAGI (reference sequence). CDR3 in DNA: TGTGCCAGCAGAGCTACAACAGGGCAACAAGAGACCCAGTACTTC. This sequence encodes CASRATTGQQETQYF.

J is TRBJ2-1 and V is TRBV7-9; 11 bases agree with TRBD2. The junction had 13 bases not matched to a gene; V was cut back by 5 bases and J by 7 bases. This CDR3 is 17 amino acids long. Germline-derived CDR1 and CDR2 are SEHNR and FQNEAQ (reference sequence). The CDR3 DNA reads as TGTGCCAGCAGCCCCTTACTAGGGACTAGCGGATTAAATGAGCAGTTCTTC. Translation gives CASSPLLGTSGLNEQFF. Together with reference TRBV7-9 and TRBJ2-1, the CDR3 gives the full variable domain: DTGVSQNPRHKITKRGQNVTFRCDPISEHNRLYWYRQTLGQGPEFLTYFQNEAQLEKSRLLSDRFSAERPKGSFSTLEIQRTEQGDSAMYLCASSPLLGTSGLNEQFFGPGTRLTVL.

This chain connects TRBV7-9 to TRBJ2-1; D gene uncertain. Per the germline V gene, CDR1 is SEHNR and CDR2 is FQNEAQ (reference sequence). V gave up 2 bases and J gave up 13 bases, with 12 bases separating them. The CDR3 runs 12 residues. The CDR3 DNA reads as TGTGCCAGCAGCTTAATTCTACAAACACAGTTCTTC. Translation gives CASSLILQTQFF. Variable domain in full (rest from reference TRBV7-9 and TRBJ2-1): DTGVSQNPRHKITKRGQNVTFRCDPISEHNRLYWYRQTLGQGPEFLTYFQNEAQLEKSRLLSDRFSAERPKGSFSTLEIQRTEQGDSAMYLCASSLILQTQFFGPGTRLTVL.

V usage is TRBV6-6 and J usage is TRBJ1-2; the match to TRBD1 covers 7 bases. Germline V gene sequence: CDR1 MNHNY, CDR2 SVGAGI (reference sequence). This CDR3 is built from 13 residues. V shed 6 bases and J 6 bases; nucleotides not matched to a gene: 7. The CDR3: CASRTRGTHGYTF. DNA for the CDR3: TGTGCCAGCAGAACCAGGGGGACCCATGGCTACACCTTC.

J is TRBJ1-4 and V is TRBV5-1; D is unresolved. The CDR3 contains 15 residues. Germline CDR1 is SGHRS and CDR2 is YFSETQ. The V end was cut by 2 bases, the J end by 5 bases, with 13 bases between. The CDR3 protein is CASSFSRLENEKLFF. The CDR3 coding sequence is TGCGCCAGCAGCTTTAGTCGACTCGAAAATGAAAAACTGTTTTTT.

The chain's CDR3 is CASSLAGTREQFF. The CDR3 DNA sequence: TGTGCCAGCAGCTTAGCGGGGACGCGTGAGCAGTTCTTC. The rearrangement uses TRBV7-6 and TRBJ2-1; D tentatively fits TRBD1 or TRBD2 (5 bases each). The V gene's germline CDR1 is SGHVS and CDR2 FNYEAQ. CDR3 length equals 13 residues. Trimming stripped 0 bases from V and 9 bases from J, with 9 bases between. The full variable domain, in which reference TRBV7-6 and TRBJ2-1 provide the parts outside the CDR3, is GAGVSQSPRYKVTKRGQDVALRCDPISGHVSLYWYRQALGQGPEFLTYFNYEAQQDKSGLPNDRFSAERPEGSISTLTIQRTEQRDSAMYRCASSLAGTREQFFGPGTRLTVL.

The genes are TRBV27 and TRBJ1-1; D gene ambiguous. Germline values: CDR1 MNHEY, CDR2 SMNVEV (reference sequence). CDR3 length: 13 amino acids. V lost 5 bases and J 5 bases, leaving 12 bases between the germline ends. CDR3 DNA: TGTGCCAGCAGTCATCTTCCTGGGACTGAAGCTTTCTTT. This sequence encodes CASSHLPGTEAFF.

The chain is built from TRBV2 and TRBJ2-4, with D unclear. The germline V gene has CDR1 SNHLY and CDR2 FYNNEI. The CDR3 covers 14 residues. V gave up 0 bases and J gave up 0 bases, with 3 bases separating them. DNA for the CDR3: TGTGCCAGCAGTGAAGCAGAAGCCAAAAACATTCAGTACTTC. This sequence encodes CASSEAEAKNIQYF.

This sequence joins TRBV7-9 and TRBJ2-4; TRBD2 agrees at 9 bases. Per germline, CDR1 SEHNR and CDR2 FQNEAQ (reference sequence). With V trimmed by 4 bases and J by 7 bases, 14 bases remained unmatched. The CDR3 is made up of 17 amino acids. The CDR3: CASSSELWREGLNIQYF. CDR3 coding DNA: TGTGCCAGCAGCTCGGAGTTGTGGCGGGAGGGCCTGAACATTCAGTACTTC.

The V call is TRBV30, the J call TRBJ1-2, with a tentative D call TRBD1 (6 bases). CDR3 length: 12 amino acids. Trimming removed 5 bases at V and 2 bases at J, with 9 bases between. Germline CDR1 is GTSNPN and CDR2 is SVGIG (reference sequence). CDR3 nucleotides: TGTGCCTGGTTCGGGGGCAACTATGGCTACACCTTC. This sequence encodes CAWFGGNYGYTF.

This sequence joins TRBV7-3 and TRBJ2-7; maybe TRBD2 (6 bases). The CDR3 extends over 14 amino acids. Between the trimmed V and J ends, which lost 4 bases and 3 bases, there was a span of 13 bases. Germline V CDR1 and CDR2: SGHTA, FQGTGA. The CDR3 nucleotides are TGTGCCAGCAGCTCCACGGCCGGGGGCTACGAGCAGTACTTC. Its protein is CASSSTAGGYEQYF.

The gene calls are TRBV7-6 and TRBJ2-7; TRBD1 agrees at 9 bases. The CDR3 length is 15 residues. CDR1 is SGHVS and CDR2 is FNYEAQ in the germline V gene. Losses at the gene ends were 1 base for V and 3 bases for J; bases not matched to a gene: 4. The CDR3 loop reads CASSLGGTGNYEQYF. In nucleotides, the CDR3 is TGTGCCAGCAGCTTAGGTGGGACAGGGAACTACGAGCAGTACTTC.

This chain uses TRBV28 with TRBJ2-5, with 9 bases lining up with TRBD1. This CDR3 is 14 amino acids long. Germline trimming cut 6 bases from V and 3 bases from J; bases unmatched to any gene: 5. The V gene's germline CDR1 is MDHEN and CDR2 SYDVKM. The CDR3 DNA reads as TGTGCCAGCAGGACAGGGGGTATCGAAGAGACCCAGTACTTC. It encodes CASRTGGIEETQYF.

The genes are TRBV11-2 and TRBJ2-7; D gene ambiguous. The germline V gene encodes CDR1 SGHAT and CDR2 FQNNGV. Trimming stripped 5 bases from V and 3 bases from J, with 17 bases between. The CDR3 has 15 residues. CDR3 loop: CASSPESSRFYEQYF. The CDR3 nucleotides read TGTGCCAGCAGCCCGGAAAGCTCTAGATTCTACGAGCAGTACTTC. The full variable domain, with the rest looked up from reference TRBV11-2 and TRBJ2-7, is EAGVAQSPRYKIIEKRQSVAFWCNPISGHATLYWYQQILGQGPKLLIQFQNNGVVDDSQLPKDRFSAERLKGVDSTLKIQPAKLEDSAVYLCASSPESSRFYEQYFGPGTRLTVT.